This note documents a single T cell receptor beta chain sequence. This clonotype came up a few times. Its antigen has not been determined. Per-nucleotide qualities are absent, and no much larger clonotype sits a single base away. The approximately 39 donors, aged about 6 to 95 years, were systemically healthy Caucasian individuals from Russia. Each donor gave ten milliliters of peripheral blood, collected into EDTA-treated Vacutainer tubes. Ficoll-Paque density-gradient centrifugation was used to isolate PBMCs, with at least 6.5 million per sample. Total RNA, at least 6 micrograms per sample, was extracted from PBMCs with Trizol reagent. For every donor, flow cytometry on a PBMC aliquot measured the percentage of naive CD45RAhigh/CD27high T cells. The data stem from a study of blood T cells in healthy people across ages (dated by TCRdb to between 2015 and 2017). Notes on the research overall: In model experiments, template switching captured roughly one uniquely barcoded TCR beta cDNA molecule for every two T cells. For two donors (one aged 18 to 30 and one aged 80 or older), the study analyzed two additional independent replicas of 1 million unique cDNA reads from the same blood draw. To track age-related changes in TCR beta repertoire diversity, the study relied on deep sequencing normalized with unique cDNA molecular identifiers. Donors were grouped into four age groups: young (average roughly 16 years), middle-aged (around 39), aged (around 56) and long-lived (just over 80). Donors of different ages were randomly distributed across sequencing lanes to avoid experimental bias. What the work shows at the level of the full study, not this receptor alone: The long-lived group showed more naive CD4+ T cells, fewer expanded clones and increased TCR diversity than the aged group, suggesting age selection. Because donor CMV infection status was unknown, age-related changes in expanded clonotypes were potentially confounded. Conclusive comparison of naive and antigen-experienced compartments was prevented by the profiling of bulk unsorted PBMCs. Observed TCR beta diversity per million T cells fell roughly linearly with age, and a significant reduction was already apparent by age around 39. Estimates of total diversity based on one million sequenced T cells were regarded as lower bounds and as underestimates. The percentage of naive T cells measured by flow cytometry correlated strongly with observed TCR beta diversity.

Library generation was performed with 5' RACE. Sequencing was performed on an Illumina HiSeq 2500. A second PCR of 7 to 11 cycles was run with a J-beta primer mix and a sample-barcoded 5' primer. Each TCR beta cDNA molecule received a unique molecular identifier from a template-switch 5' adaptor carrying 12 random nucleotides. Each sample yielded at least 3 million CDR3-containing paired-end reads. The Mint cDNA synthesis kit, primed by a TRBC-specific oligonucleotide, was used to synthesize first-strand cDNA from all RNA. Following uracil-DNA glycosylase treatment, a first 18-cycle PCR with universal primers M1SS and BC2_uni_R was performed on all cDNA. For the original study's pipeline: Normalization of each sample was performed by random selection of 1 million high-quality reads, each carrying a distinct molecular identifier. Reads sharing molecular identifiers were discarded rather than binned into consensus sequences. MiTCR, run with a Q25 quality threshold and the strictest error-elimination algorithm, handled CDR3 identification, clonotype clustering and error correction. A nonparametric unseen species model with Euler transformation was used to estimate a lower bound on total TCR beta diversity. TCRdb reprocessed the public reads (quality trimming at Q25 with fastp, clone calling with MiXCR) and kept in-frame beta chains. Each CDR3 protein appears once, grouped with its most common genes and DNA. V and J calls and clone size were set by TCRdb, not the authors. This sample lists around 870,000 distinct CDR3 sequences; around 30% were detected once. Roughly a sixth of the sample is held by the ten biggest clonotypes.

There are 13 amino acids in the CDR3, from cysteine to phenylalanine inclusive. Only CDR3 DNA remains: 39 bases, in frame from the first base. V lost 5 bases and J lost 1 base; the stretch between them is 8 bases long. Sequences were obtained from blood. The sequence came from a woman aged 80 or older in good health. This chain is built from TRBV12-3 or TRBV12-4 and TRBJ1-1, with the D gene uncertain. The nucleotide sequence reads TGTGCCAGCAGTCAAGAAGAGAACACTGAAGCTTTCTTT. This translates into CASSQEENTEAFF.